The 32 T cell receptor beta chains below all came from one sample that was sequenced in a study of regulatory T cells in long-lasting Graves disease. Time point meaning: newly diagnosed GD, antithyroid drugs for less than 3 months. RNA isolated from PBMCs was used to make the TCR library. Arm-PCR of CDR3 regions and iRepertoire HTBI primers were the basis on which TCR beta libraries were built. From the multiplex PCR reads, TCRdb called clonotypes with MiXCR, one entry per CDR3 protein. The sample yields some 460,000 distinct CDR3 sequences, about a sixth seen once. These records were also assigned to another study, of T cells in Graves' hyperthyroidism and ophthalmopathy.

The source material was peripheral blood mononuclear cells (PBMCs), sampled at new diagnosis, from a patient treated with antithyroid drugs. The receptors here all came from a man aged 40-49 years with Graves disease.

This clonotype was detected ten times or more. The chain recombines TRBV28 with TRBJ2-2; 9 bases are shared with TRBD1. CDR3 length equals 16 residues. After removal of 5 bases from V and 3 bases from J, the junction contained 7 bases not matched to a gene. Germline CDR1 MDHEN, CDR2 SYDVKM. Here the CDR3 reads CASSNMRTGDTGELFF. CDR3 sequence (DNA): TGTGCCAGCAGTAACATGCGGACAGGGGACACCGGGGAGCTGTTTTTT.

This clonotype was detected many times. The chain recombines TRBV28 with TRBJ2-1, with a weak D call TRBD1 (5 bases). Germline CDR1 MDHEN, CDR2 SYDVKM. CDR3 size: 15 residues. V was shortened by 6 bases and J by 2 bases, with 14 bases between the two germline ends. The CDR3 DNA reads as TGTGCCAGCAGAACGGCAGGGAAAACCTACAATGAGCAGTTCTTC. The encoded protein is CASRTAGKTYNEQFF.

The chain is built from TRBV29-1 and TRBJ2-7, with D possibly matching TRBD1 (6 bases). CDR3 length: 15 residues. Deletions cut 6 bases from V and 6 bases from J, with 24 bases between. Germline lookup yields CDR1 SQVTM and CDR2 ANQGSEA. CDR3 DNA: TGCAGCGTACAACCCACGACAGGCTTCCATGCCGAGCAGTACTTC. Amino acid sequence: CSVQPTTGFHAEQYF.

This clonotype was seen ten or more times. V usage is TRBV20-1 and J usage is TRBJ2-1; D not certain. Germline lookup yields CDR1 DFQATT and CDR2 SNEGSKA (reference sequence). The CDR3 is 11 amino acids. V was cut by 3 bases and J by 6 bases, with 6 bases left in between. CDR3 protein: CSARVLNEQFF. The CDR3 DNA reads as TGCAGTGCTAGGGTCCTCAATGAGCAGTTCTTC.

This clonotype was found once. This chain connects TRBV29-1 to TRBJ2-1; TRBD1 aligns across 8 bases. Gene TRBJ2-5 matches the end of the DNA better, so the J call may be wrong. Germline CDR1 reads SQVTM; CDR2 reads ANQGSEA. There are 12 residues in the CDR3. The CDR3 nucleotides read TGCAGCGTAAGACAGGGGACAGAGACCCAGTACTTC. Translating it yields CSVRQGTETQYF.

The gene calls are TRBV20-1 and TRBJ1-5; D remains ambiguous. Germline assignment: CDR1 DFQATT and CDR2 SNEGSKA (reference sequence). The CDR3 has 14 residues. V was cut by 6 bases and J by 0 bases, with 12 bases left in between. CDR3 amino acids: CSAIYPYSNQPQHF. CDR3 DNA sequence: TGCAGTGCCATTTACCCTTATAGCAATCAGCCCCAGCATTTT.

This clonotype came up many times. J is TRBJ2-3 and V is TRBV2; TRBD2 matches 9 bases. The CDR3 loop spans 15 amino acids. Germline assignment: CDR1 SNHLY and CDR2 FYNNEI. After removal of 6 bases from V and 2 bases from J, the junction contained 6 bases not matched to a gene. CDR3 loop: CASRLLAGNTDTQYF. The CDR3 bases are TGTGCCAGCAGGCTACTAGCGGGCAACACAGATACGCAGTATTTT.

This chain links TRBV24-1 with TRBJ2-1; TRBD1 agrees at 9 bases. CDR3 length: 16 residues. Trimming cost V 2 bases and J 3 bases; bases outside gene matches: 4. Germline V gene sequence: CDR1 KGHDR, CDR2 SFDVKD. The CDR3 loop reads CATSDSRTGDYNEQFF. The CDR3 DNA reads as TGTGCCACCAGTGATTCGCGGACAGGGGACTACAATGAGCAGTTCTTC.

This clonotype has just a few counts. The CDR3 nucleotides are TGTGCCAGCAGTTCGCAATCTCGGCTAGTCTACGAGCAGTACTTC. It codes for CASSSQSRLVYEQYF. The chain links TRBV6-5 to TRBJ2-7; D remains ambiguous. Germline V CDR1 and CDR2: MNHEY, SVGAGI. V dropped 4 bases and J dropped 3 bases, with 16 bases sitting between them. The CDR3 contains 15 residues.

This clonotype was counted only a few times. This chain connects TRBV5-1 to TRBJ2-2; the D is unclear. The CDR3 loop spans 14 amino acids. Trimming took 3 bases from V and 7 from J, leaving 13 bases between them. Germline V gene sequence: CDR1 SGHRS, CDR2 YFSETQ. The DNA for the CDR3 is TGCGCCAGCAGCTGGACCTCGGGTAGCGGGGAGCTGTTTTTT. Translation: CASSWTSGSGELFF.

This clonotype was seen only a few times. V is TRBV19 and J is TRBJ1-5; no reliable D call. V lost 7 bases, J lost 6 bases, and 13 bases lay in between. CDR1 LNHDA and CDR2 SQIVND come from the germline V gene (reference sequence). This CDR3 has 13 amino acids. The CDR3 region is CASNQAVGQPQHF. The CDR3 nucleotides are TGTGCCAGTAACCAGGCCGTCGGTCAGCCCCAGCATTTT.

In this sample, this clonotype turned up many times. This chain connects TRBV14 to TRBJ1-1; TRBD1 matches 7 bases. There are 16 residues in the CDR3. V was pared by 4 bases and J by 6 bases, with 14 bases of the junction left unmatched. The V gene's germline CDR1 is SGHDN and CDR2 FVKESK. The CDR3: CASSRLGQLVGAEAFF. CDR3 coding DNA: TGTGCCAGCAGCCGACTGGGACAGCTCGTAGGTGCTGAAGCTTTCTTT.

This clonotype was seen just once. The chain couples TRBV4-1 to TRBJ1-1; D is uncertain. This CDR3 is built from 14 residues. V was shortened by 3 bases and J by 7 bases, with 15 bases between the two germline ends. CDR1 MGHRA and CDR2 YSYEKL come from the germline V gene. The CDR3 bases are TGCGCCAGCAGCCAGGAACACCTACCGGGTGAAGCTTTCTTT. This sequence encodes CASSQEHLPGEAFF.

This chain links TRBV20-1 with TRBJ1-2, with D possibly matching TRBD1 (5 bases). The CDR3 length is 18 residues. Trimming took 0 bases from V and 3 from J, leaving 23 bases between them. Germline CDR1 is DFQATT and CDR2 is SNEGSKA (reference sequence). DNA of the CDR3: TGCAGTGCTAGAGATTTTTTCGGGGGGTATAGTCGAGACTATGGCTACACCTTC. It specifies CSARDFFGGYSRDYGYTF.

The DNA of the CDR3 is TGCAGCGTTGAGGGGATGGGACAGGGGTTAGGTGGGGCCAACGTCCTGACTTTC. Residues: CSVEGMGQGLGGANVLTF. The chain links TRBV29-1 to TRBJ2-6, with TRBD1 matching 10 bases. After removal of 3 bases from V and 3 bases from J, the junction contained 11 bases not matched to a gene. The CDR3 extends over 18 amino acids. The germline V gene has CDR1 SQVTM and CDR2 ANQGSEA. The entire variable domain, with the rest obtained from reference TRBV29-1 and TRBJ2-6, is as follows: SAVISQKPSRDICQRGTSLTIQCQVDSQVTMMFWYRQQPGQSLTLIATANQGSEATYESGFVIDKFPISRPNLTFSTLTVSNMSPEDSSIYLCSVEGMGQGLGGANVLTFGAGSRLTVL.

This clonotype came up many times. The chain recombines TRBV2 with TRBJ2-7, with D perhaps being TRBD1 or TRBD2 (5 bases each). Germline assignment: CDR1 SNHLY and CDR2 FYNNEI. Deletions cut 6 bases from V and 0 bases from J, with 9 bases between. The CDR3 sequence is 13 residues long. Here the CDR3 DNA reads TGTGCCAGCAGGGACGGGGCCTCCTACGAGCAGTACTTC. Protein: CASRDGASYEQYF.

This clonotype was observed at least ten times. The chain is built from TRBV7-2 and TRBJ2-3; 12 nucleotides match TRBD1. Germline V gene sequence: CDR1 SGHTA, CDR2 FQGNSA. Trimming cost V 3 bases and J 9 bases; bases outside gene matches: 19. The CDR3 runs 19 residues. The DNA for the CDR3 is TGTGCCAGCAGCTTCGTTGGGACAGGGGGCGCAGGCGGCCTTGGGACGCAGTATTTT. The encoded protein is CASSFVGTGGAGGLGTQYF. Complete variable domain (other parts from reference TRBV7-2 and TRBJ2-3): GAGVSQSPSNKVTEKGKDVELRCDPISGHTALYWYRQSLGQGLEFLIYFQGNSAPDKSGLPSDRFSAERTGGSVSTLTIQRTQQEDSAVYLCASSFVGTGGAGGLGTQYFGPGTRLTVL.

This clonotype was counted at least ten times. The CDR3: CASSLVSGSNQPQHF. Here the CDR3 DNA reads TGTGCCAGCAGTTTAGTATCAGGGAGCAATCAGCCCCAGCATTTT. The gene calls are TRBV12-3 or TRBV12-4 and TRBJ1-5; D is possibly TRBD1 (5 bases). This CDR3 is built from 15 residues. V was cut by 1 base and J by 1 base, with 8 bases left in between.

This clonotype was counted ten times or more. The chain has TRBV12-3 or TRBV12-4 and TRBJ2-2; weak D call: TRBD2 (5 bases). The V gene lost 2 bases and the J gene lost 4 bases, with 11 bases spanning the gap. The CDR3 runs to 15 residues. The chain's CDR3 is CASSLMSSRTGELFF. DNA for the CDR3: TGTGCCAGCAGTTTAATGTCTAGCCGCACCGGGGAGCTGTTTTTT.

This clonotype came up many times. V and J are TRBV30 and TRBJ1-5; tentative D call: TRBD1 (5 bases). The CDR3 runs 13 residues. Between the trimmed V and J ends, which lost 1 base and 4 bases, there was a span of 8 bases. CDR1 is GTSNPN and CDR2 is SVGIG in the germline V gene (reference sequence). The CDR3 DNA reads as TGTGCCTGGAGTGCGGGGCTTAATCAGCCCCAGCATTTT. This codes for CAWSAGLNQPQHF.

This clonotype showed up many times. The chain has TRBV10-3 and TRBJ2-7, with D maybe TRBD1 (6 bases). This CDR3 spans 14 amino acids. V lost 10 bases and J lost 2, with 18 bases in between. CDR1 is ENHRY and CDR2 is SYGVKD in the germline V gene. CDR3 protein: CATKPGHGTYEQYF. In DNA, the CDR3 is TGTGCCACAAAGCCGGGACATGGGACCTACGAGCAGTACTTC.

This chain uses TRBV5-1 with TRBJ1-3, with D hard to call. Germline CDR1 SGHRS, CDR2 YFSETQ. V was pared by 4 bases and J by 0 bases, with 11 bases between. The CDR3 contains 15 residues. CDR3 in amino acids: CASSVGGNSGNTIYF. DNA of the CDR3: TGCGCCAGCAGCGTGGGAGGCAACTCTGGAAACACCATATATTTT.

Ten or more counts support this clonotype. This chain uses TRBV20-1 with TRBJ1-1; TRBD1 might be the D (6 bases). The germline gives CDR1 DFQATT, CDR2 SNEGSKA (reference sequence). CDR3 length: 13 amino acids. V was trimmed by 6 bases and J by 5 bases, leaving 16 bases between them. As DNA, the CDR3 is TGCAGTGCCAAACTGGGGGCGCAAACTGAAGCTTTCTTT. Its protein is CSAKLGAQTEAFF.

This clonotype occurred many times. V gene TRBV12-3 or TRBV12-4 combines with J gene TRBJ1-2, with D unresolved. The V end lost 2 bases, the J end lost 0 bases, and 7 bases lay between the germline ends. The CDR3 totals 14 residues. The DNA of the CDR3 is TGTGCCAGCAGTTTATCAGGAGCTAACTATGGCTACACCTTC. Translated: CASSLSGANYGYTF.

In this sample, this clonotype turned up many times. CDR3 amino acids: CASSYGGMGRTDTQYF. The CDR3 region has the DNA TGTGCCAGCAGTTACGGCGGGATGGGACGCACAGATACGCAGTATTTT. This chain links TRBV6-5 with TRBJ2-3; perhaps TRBD2 as D (6 bases). The CDR3 loop spans 16 amino acids. Germline lookup yields CDR1 MNHEY and CDR2 SVGAGI. The ends were cut back, 2 bases at V and 1 base at J, with 13 bases in the middle.

The chain has TRBV19 and TRBJ2-6; D unclear. The CDR3 extends over 14 amino acids. V lost 6 bases, J lost 0 bases, and 6 bases lay in between. Germline-derived CDR1 and CDR2 are LNHDA and SQIVND (reference sequence). The CDR3 here is CASSWNSGANVLTF. The CDR3 DNA is TGTGCCAGTAGCTGGAACTCTGGGGCCAACGTCCTGACTTTC.

This clonotype has more than one count but fewer than ten. Here the CDR3 DNA reads TGTGCCAGCAGTTACCAGGCCAGGAATTCACCCCTCCACTTT. The encoded protein is CASSYQARNSPLHF. The chain joins TRBV6-2 or TRBV6-3 to TRBJ1-6; D is uncertain. Trimming shortened V by 2 bases and J by 7 bases, and 9 bases separated the two germline ends. This CDR3 region has 14 residues. CDR1 is MNHEY, CDR2 SVGEGT, per germline.

In regard to this clonotype: One base away lies a much larger clone, so this may be a sequencing read error. The rearrangement joins TRBV6-1 to TRBJ2-1; 7 bases map to TRBD2. The CDR3 sequence is 15 residues long. Trimming took 7 bases from V and 6 from J; bases not matched to a gene: 12. Germline-derived CDR1 and CDR2 are MNHNS and SASEGT. DNA of the CDR3: TGTGCCAGCACTCTTCAGCGGGAAATTTGCAATGAGCAGTTCTTC. Protein: CASTLQREICNEQFF.

The chain employs TRBV18 and TRBJ2-7; D is unresolved. With 3 bases removed from V and 2 bases from J, the gap between germline ends came to 8 bases. The CDR3 is made up of 13 amino acids. In germline, CDR1 is KGHSH, CDR2 LQKENI. CDR3 protein: CASSPRRPYEQYF. CDR3 nucleotide sequence: TGTGCCAGCTCACCGCGGCGGCCCTACGAGCAGTACTTC.

The chain couples TRBV5-1 to TRBJ1-1; D possibly corresponds to TRBD1 (6 bases). V was shortened by 6 bases and J by 3 bases, with 15 bases between the two germline ends. The CDR3 runs to 14 residues. CDR1 is SGHRS and CDR2 is YFSETQ in the germline V gene. The CDR3 DNA follows: TGCGCCAGCACCAGGAGGGGGGCGGACACTGAAGCTTTCTTT. Amino acids: CASTRRGADTEAFF.

This clonotype was seen a few times. V usage is TRBV19 and J usage is TRBJ2-7; TRBD2 is a possible D gene (6 bases). Trimming cost V 4 bases and J 2 bases, with 12 bases left between them. The germline V gene has CDR1 LNHDA and CDR2 SQIVND (reference sequence). This CDR3 is 14 amino acids long. CDR3 bases: TGTGCCAGTAGTAGAGCGGGCCCGACCTACGAGCAGTACTTC. It specifies CASSRAGPTYEQYF.

The chain employs TRBV12-3 or TRBV12-4 and TRBJ2-7, with unresolved D. Trimming left V 5 bases short and J 6 bases short, with 11 bases between. The length of the CDR3 is 12 residues. The CDR3 coding sequence is TGTGCCAGCAGTCACGCACCAGGCGAGCAGTACTTC. It is translated as CASSHAPGEQYF.